One sample yielded the 25 T cell receptor beta chains listed below, sequenced in a study of cytomegalovirus exposure and HLA in healthy donors. PCR was performed using 60 Vbeta and 13 Jbeta primers. Assay: immunoSEQ multiplex PCR; the TCRdb copy retains only in-frame clones and omits some. In the table there are fewer than 150,000 clones, more than 65% of which are singletons. The sequencing input was PBMCs. The receptor source for this set is a human donor in good health.

This sequence joins TRBV7-9 and TRBJ1-1, with no clear D. Germline CDR1 and CDR2: SEHNR and FQNEAQ (reference sequence). The CDR3 length is 11 residues. Trimming removed 5 bases at V and 6 bases at J, with 7 bases between. The CDR3 region has the DNA TGTGCCAGCAGCGCTGAGTCTGAAGCTTTCTTT. Translating gives CASSAESEAFF.

The V and J genes are TRBV2 and TRBJ1-1; maybe TRBD1 (6 bases). V was pared by 0 bases and J by 5 bases, with 10 bases between. The length of the CDR3 is 14 residues. Germline CDR1 reads SNHLY; CDR2 reads FYNNEI. The CDR3 sequence: CASSEALQGTEAFF. CDR3 coding DNA: TGTGCCAGCAGTGAAGCGCTTCAGGGGACTGAAGCTTTCTTT.

The rearrangement joins TRBV6-5 to TRBJ1-5, with 7 bases lining up with TRBD1. CDR1 MNHEY and CDR2 SVGAGI come from the germline V gene. CDR3 length: 15 residues. V lost 6 bases and J lost 2; bases outside the gene matches: 7. The CDR3 region is CASRGGQWGNQPQHF. The CDR3 coding sequence is TGTGCCAGCAGGGGGGGACAGTGGGGCAATCAGCCCCAGCATTTT.

This clone showed up just a few times. This chain links TRBV27 with TRBJ2-5, with 8 bases fitting TRBD1. The better agreement between TRBJ2-7 and the DNA end casts doubt on the J call. This CDR3 contains 15 residues. Germline V gene sequence: CDR1 MNHEY, CDR2 SMNVEV (reference sequence). CDR3 DNA: TGTGCCAGCAGTTTATCGAGCAGGGGGCCTTACGAGCAGTACTTC. Encoded protein: CASSLSSRGPYEQYF.

This clone was observed once. This sequence joins TRBV30 and TRBJ1-1; the D is unclear. Trimming left V 3 bases short and J 5 bases short, with 13 bases between. CDR1 GTSNPN and CDR2 SVGIG come from the germline V gene (reference sequence). This CDR3 has 13 amino acids. CDR3 sequence (DNA): TGTGCCTGGAGCCCACACAGAGGGACTGAAGCTTTCTTT. Encoded protein: CAWSPHRGTEAFF.

J is TRBJ1-2 and V is TRBV2; D possibly corresponds to TRBD1 (6 bases). Trimming stripped 1 base from V and 4 bases from J, with 7 bases between. The germline V gene has CDR1 SNHLY and CDR2 FYNNEI. This CDR3 is 13 amino acids long. The CDR3 sequence is CASSEGGGYGYTF. In nucleotides, the CDR3 is TGTGCCAGCAGTGAAGGAGGGGGCTATGGCTACACCTTC.

This chain connects TRBV10-1 to TRBJ2-1, with D perhaps TRBD2 (6 bases). The ends were cut back, 0 bases at V and 9 bases at J, with 9 bases in the middle. The CDR3 extends over 13 amino acids. Germline loops: CDR1 WNHNN, CDR2 SYGVQD (reference sequence). CDR3 DNA sequence: TGCGCCAGCAGTGAGTCGGGAGGCGTTGAGCAGTTCTTC. It is translated as CASSESGGVEQFF.

J is TRBJ1-1 and V is TRBV7-6, with TRBD1 identical over 9 bases. J gave up 2 bases and V 5 bases, and 6 bases lay outside the gene matches. CDR3 length: 15 amino acids. Germline assignment: CDR1 SGHVS and CDR2 FNYEAQ. Here the CDR3 reads CASSPETGGNTEAFF. The CDR3 DNA follows: TGTGCCAGCAGCCCTGAGACAGGGGGAAACACTGAAGCTTTCTTT.

The CDR3 sequence: CASSLEGQAFEAFF. The CDR3, as DNA: TGTGCCAGCAGCTTGGAGGGACAAGCCTTTGAAGCTTTCTTT. The chain has TRBV5-4 and TRBJ1-1, with a possible D match to TRBD1 (6 bases). The CDR3 is 14 amino acids. Looked up from germline, CDR1 is SGHNT and CDR2 is YYREEE (reference sequence). The V gene lost 0 bases and the J gene lost 7 bases, with 13 bases spanning the gap.

The chain employs TRBV4-1 and TRBJ1-2, with D possibly being TRBD1 (5 bases). The CDR3 covers 15 residues. V was shortened by 0 bases and J by 7 bases, with 15 bases between the two germline ends. CDR1 MGHRA and CDR2 YSYEKL come from the germline V gene. In DNA form, the CDR3 reads TGCGCCAGCAGCCAAGATTCCAGGGTTGTAGGTGGCTACACCTTC. This sequence encodes CASSQDSRVVGGYTF.

The rearrangement links TRBV5-1 to TRBJ2-2, with TRBD2 identical over 8 bases. CDR1 and CDR2 (germline): SGHRS, YFSETQ. The ends lost 0 bases at V and 7 bases at J; junction bases unmatched: 5. The length of the CDR3 is 15 residues. The CDR3: CASSLAREGHGELFF. The CDR3 region has the DNA TGCGCCAGCAGCTTGGCTCGGGAGGGCCACGGGGAGCTGTTTTTT.

V usage is TRBV5-4 and J usage is TRBJ2-7; 7 nucleotides match TRBD2. Trimming took 4 bases from V and 4 from J; bases not matched to a gene: 8. CDR3 size: 14 residues. Per germline, CDR1 SGHNT and CDR2 YYREEE (reference sequence). The CDR3 here is CASSPGGQPYEQYF. The CDR3 DNA reads as TGTGCCAGCAGCCCGGGAGGACAACCTTACGAGCAGTACTTC.

The chain has TRBV13 and TRBJ2-3, with 7 bases matching TRBD1. Trimming cost V 0 bases and J 3 bases; bases outside gene matches: 3. The CDR3 has 15 amino acids. CDR1 is PRHDT, CDR2 FYEKMQ, per germline (reference sequence). The CDR3 DNA reads TGTGCCAGCAGCTTAGGGGGACAGAGTACAGATACGCAGTATTTT. Its protein is CASSLGGQSTDTQYF.

This clone was seen more than once but under ten times. This chain connects TRBV6-5 to TRBJ1-4; D perhaps matches TRBD1 (6 bases). Between the trimmed V and J ends, which lost 4 bases and 8 bases, there was a span of 17 bases. The CDR3 has 15 residues. From germline, CDR1 is MNHEY and CDR2 SVGAGI. The CDR3 bases are TGTGCCAGCAGTTCCGGACAGCCGAGACCGGAAAAACTGTTTTTT. This sequence encodes CASSSGQPRPEKLFF.

Remarks on this clone: The junction departs from germline at one end; a sequencing error may be responsible. The chain carries TRBV5-1 and TRBJ1-1; D perhaps matches TRBD1 (6 bases). The CDR3 extends over 17 amino acids. From germline, CDR1 is SGHRS and CDR2 YFSETQ. The CDR3 DNA reads TGCGCCGGCAGCCCCTCGGGGGCGGGGGGGATGAACACTGAAGCTTTCTTT. It is translated as CAGSPSGAGGMNTEAFF. The full variable domain, in which reference TRBV5-1 and TRBJ1-1 provide the parts outside the CDR3, is KAGVTQTPRYLIKTRGQQVTLSCSPISGHRSVSWYQQTPGQGLQFLFEYFSETQRNKGNFPGRFSGRQFSNSRSEMNVSTLELGDSALYLCAGSPSGAGGMNTEAFFGQGTRLTVV.

The chain is built from TRBV2 and TRBJ2-5, with unresolved D. With 4 bases removed from V and 0 bases from J, the gap between germline ends came to 3 bases. The CDR3 is 12 residues long. Germline CDR1 SNHLY, CDR2 FYNNEI. The CDR3 region has the DNA TGTGCCAGCAGTGTCTACCAAGAGACCCAGTACTTC. This gives the protein CASSVYQETQYF.

The chain has TRBV18 and TRBJ2-7; TRBD1 matches at 8 bases. Germline CDR1 KGHSH, CDR2 LQKENI. The length of the CDR3 is 17 residues. J was trimmed by 2 bases and V by 3 bases; bases with no gene match: 12. The DNA of the CDR3 is TGTGCCAGCTCACCGAGACAGGGGATCCCCCAACCCTACGAGCAGTACTTC. Protein: CASSPRQGIPQPYEQYF.

The chain is built from TRBV29-1 and TRBJ1-2; D is uncertain. CDR3 length equals 12 residues. Trimming shortened V by 3 bases and J by 1 base, and 6 bases separated the two germline ends. Germline CDR1 reads SQVTM; CDR2 reads ANQGSEA. The CDR3 spells CSVESLNYGYTF. The CDR3 DNA reads as TGCAGCGTTGAGAGCCTTAACTATGGCTACACCTTC. Full variable domain (remainder filled in from reference TRBV29-1 and TRBJ1-2): SAVISQKPSRDICQRGTSLTIQCQVDSQVTMMFWYRQQPGQSLTLIATANQGSEATYESGFVIDKFPISRPNLTFSTLTVSNMSPEDSSIYLCSVESLNYGYTFGSGTRLTVV.

This rearrangement joins TRBV19 to TRBJ1-2; D perhaps matches TRBD1 (5 bases). Between the trimmed V and J ends, which lost 5 bases and 3 bases, there was a span of 19 bases. The CDR3 is made up of 16 amino acids. Germline lookup yields CDR1 LNHDA and CDR2 SQIVND (reference sequence). Here the CDR3 DNA reads TGTGCCAGTAGTCCTACCCGCTCTAGGGGTCACTATGGCTACACCTTC. Translation: CASSPTRSRGHYGYTF. The variable domain in full, completed from reference TRBV19 and TRBJ1-2, reads DGGITQSPKYLFRKEGQNVTLSCEQNLNHDAMYWYRQDPGQGLRLIYYSQIVNDFQKGDIAEGYSVSREKKESFPLTVTSAQKNPTAFYLCASSPTRSRGHYGYTFGSGTRLTVV.

The chain employs TRBV11-2 and TRBJ2-7; TRBD1 matches 10 bases. The CDR3 is 15 amino acids. Trimming removed 8 bases from V and 1 base from J; junction bases left unmatched: 8. Germline loops: CDR1 SGHAT, CDR2 FQNNGV. The CDR3, as DNA: TGTGCCAGCCGACAGACAGGGGGCGCATCCTACGAGCAGTACTTC. It is translated as CASRQTGGASYEQYF.

This clone was picked up one time. This rearrangement joins TRBV19 to TRBJ2-1; 9 bases line up with TRBD2. Germline V gene sequence: CDR1 LNHDA, CDR2 SQIVND (reference sequence). Germline trimming cut 6 bases from V and 8 bases from J; bases unmatched to any gene: 14. The CDR3 totals 16 residues. The CDR3 is CASSLGLSSGKHEQFF. Here the CDR3 DNA reads TGTGCCAGTAGCCTTGGGTTGTCTAGCGGGAAGCATGAGCAGTTCTTC.

This chain links TRBV6-5 with TRBJ2-7; 7 bases align to TRBD1. The junction had 2 bases not matched to a gene; V was cut back by 0 bases and J by 6 bases. Germline loops: CDR1 MNHEY, CDR2 SVGAGI. This CDR3 contains 13 residues. CDR3 amino acids: CASSYSSGGEQYF. CDR3 in DNA: TGTGCCAGCAGTTACTCGTCAGGGGGCGAGCAGTACTTC.

The chain carries TRBV19 and TRBJ1-2, with 7 nucleotides matching TRBD1. J was trimmed by 4 bases and V by 6 bases; bases with no gene match: 11. Germline V gene lookup returns CDR1 LNHDA and CDR2 SQIVND (reference sequence). The CDR3 loop spans 15 amino acids. CDR3 protein: CASSSGQPGVYGYTF. CDR3 bases: TGTGCCAGTAGCTCGGGACAGCCGGGCGTCTATGGCTACACCTTC.

This clone is a singleton in its sample. The chain is built from TRBV2 and TRBJ2-1, with D possibly matching TRBD2 (6 bases). There are 17 residues in the CDR3. Germline lookup yields CDR1 SNHLY and CDR2 FYNNEI. V lost 8 bases and J lost 0, with 20 bases in between. CDR3 region: CASRGLSIKFSYNEQFF. The CDR3 nucleotides read TGTGCCAGCCGAGGACTATCTATTAAATTCTCCTACAATGAGCAGTTCTTC.

CDR3 sequence: CASSPRRVANEKLFF. In nucleotides, the CDR3 is TGTGCCAGCAGTCCTAGGCGGGTTGCTAATGAAAAACTGTTTTTT. The rearrangement joins TRBV6-5 to TRBJ1-4; D ambiguous. The V gene's germline CDR1 is MNHEY and CDR2 SVGAGI. V was clipped by 5 bases and J by 3 bases, with 13 bases between them. The CDR3 loop spans 15 amino acids.